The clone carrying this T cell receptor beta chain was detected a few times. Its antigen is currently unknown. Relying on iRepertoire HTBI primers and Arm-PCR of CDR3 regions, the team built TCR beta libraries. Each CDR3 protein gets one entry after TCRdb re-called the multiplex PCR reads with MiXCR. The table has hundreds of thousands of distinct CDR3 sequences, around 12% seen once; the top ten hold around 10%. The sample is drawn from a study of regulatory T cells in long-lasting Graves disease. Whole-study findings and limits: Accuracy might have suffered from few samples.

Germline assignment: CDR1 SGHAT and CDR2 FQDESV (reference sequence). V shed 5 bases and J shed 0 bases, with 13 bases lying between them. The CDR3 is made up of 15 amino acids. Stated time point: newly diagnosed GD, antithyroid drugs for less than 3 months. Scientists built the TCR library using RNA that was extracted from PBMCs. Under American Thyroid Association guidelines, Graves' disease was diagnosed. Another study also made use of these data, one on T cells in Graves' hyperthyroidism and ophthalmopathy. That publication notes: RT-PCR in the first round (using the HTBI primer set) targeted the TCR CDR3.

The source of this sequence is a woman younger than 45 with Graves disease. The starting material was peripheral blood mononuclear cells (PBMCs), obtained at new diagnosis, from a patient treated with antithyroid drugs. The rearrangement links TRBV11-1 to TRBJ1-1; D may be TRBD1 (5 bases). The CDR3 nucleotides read TGTGCCAGCAGCCGTGGGAGGGGAATGAACACTGAAGCTTTCTTT. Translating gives CASSRGRGMNTEAFF.